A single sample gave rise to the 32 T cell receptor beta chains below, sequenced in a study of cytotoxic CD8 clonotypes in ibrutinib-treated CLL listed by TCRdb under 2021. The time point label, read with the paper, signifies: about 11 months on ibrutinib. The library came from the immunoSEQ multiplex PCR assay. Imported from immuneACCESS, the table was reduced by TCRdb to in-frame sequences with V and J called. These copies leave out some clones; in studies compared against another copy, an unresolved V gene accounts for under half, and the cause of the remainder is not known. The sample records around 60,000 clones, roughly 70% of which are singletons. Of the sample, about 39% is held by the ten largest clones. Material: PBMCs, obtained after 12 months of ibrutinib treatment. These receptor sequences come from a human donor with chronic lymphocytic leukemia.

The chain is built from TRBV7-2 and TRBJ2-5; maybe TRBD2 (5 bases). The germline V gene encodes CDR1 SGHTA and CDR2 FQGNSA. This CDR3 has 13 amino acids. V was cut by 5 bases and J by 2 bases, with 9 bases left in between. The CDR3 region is CASSLTRQETQYF. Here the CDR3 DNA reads TGTGCCAGCAGCCTAACTAGGCAAGAGACCCAGTACTTC.

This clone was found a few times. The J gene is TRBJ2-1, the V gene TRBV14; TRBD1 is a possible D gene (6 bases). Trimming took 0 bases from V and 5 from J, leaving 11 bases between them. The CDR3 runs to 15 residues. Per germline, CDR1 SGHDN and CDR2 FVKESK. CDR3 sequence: CASSQERTANNEQFF. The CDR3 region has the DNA TGTGCCAGCAGCCAAGAGAGGACAGCCAACAATGAGCAGTTCTTC.

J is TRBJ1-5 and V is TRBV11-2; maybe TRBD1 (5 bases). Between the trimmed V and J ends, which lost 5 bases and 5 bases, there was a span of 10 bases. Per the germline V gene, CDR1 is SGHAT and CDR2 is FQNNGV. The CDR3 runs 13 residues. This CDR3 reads CASSHSRDQPQHF. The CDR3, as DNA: TGTGCCAGCAGCCACTCCAGGGATCAGCCCCAGCATTTT. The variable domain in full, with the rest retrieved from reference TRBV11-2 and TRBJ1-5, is EAGVAQSPRYKIIEKRQSVAFWCNPISGHATLYWYQQILGQGPKLLIQFQNNGVVDDSQLPKDRFSAERLKGVDSTLKIQPAKLEDSAVYLCASSHSRDQPQHFGDGTRLSIL.

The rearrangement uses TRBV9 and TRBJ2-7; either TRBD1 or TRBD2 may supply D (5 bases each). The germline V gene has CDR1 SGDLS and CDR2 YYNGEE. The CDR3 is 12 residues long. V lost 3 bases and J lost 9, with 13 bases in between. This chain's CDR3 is CASSAPPGRQYF. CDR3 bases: TGTGCCAGCAGCGCCCCCCCAGGGAGGCAGTACTTC.

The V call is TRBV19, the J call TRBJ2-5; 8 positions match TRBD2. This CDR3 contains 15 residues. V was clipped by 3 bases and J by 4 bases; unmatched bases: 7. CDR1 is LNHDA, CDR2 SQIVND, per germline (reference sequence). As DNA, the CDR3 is TGTGCCAGTAGTATGGTTACGGGAGGGCCAGAGACCCAGTACTTC. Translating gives CASSMVTGGPETQYF.

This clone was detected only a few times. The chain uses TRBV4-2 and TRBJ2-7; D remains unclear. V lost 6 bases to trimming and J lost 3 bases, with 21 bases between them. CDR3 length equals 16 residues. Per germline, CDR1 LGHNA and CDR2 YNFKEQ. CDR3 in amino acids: CASSLNRSPVVYEQYF. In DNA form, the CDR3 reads TGTGCCAGCAGTCTAAATCGAAGCCCGGTAGTCTACGAGCAGTACTTC.

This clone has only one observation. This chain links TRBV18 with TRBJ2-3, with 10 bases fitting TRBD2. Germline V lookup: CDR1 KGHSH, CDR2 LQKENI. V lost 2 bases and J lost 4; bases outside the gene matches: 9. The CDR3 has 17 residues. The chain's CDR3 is CASSPATSGSLPDTQYF. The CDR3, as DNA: TGTGCCAGCTCACCAGCGACTAGCGGGTCTTTACCAGATACGCAGTATTTT.

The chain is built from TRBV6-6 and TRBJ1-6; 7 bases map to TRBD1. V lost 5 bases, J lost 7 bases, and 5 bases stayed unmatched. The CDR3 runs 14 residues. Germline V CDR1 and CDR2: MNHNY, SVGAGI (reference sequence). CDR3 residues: CASSHGQDNSPLHF. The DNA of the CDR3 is TGTGCCAGCAGTCATGGACAGGACAATTCACCCCTCCACTTT.

The CDR3 region has the DNA TGTGCCAGCAGTGGAGCGTTCCCCCCCTACGAGCAGTACTTC. It specifies CASSGAFPPYEQYF. The genes are TRBV28 and TRBJ2-7; no clear D gene. CDR1 is MDHEN, CDR2 SYDVKM, per germline. The CDR3 has 14 amino acids. Trimming removed 5 bases at V and 2 bases at J, with 13 bases between.

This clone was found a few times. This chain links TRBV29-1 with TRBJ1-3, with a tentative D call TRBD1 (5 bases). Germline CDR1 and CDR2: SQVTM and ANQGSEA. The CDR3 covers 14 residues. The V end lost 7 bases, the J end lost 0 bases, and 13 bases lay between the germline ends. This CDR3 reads CSAVWGSSGNTIYF. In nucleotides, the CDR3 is TGCAGCGCTGTATGGGGGAGCTCTGGAAACACCATATATTTT.

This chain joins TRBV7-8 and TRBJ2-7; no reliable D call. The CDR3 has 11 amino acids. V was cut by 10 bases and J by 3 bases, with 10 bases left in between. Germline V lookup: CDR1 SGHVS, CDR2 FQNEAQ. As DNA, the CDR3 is TGTGCCATCCCGTTTGACTACGAGCAGTACTTC. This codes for CAIPFDYEQYF.

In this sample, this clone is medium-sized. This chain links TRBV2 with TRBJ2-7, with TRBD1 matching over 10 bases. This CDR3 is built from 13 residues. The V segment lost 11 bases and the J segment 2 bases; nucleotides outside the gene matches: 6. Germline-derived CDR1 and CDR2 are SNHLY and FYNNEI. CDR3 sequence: CAFGDRGPYEQYF. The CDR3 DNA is TGTGCCTTCGGGGACAGGGGTCCCTACGAGCAGTACTTC.

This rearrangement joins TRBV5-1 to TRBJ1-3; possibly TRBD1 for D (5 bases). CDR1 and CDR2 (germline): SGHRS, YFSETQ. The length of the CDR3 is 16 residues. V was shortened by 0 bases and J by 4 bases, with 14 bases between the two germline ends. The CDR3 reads CASSLAGGSLGNTIYF. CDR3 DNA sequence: TGCGCCAGCAGCTTGGCCGGGGGGAGCCTGGGAAACACCATATATTTT.

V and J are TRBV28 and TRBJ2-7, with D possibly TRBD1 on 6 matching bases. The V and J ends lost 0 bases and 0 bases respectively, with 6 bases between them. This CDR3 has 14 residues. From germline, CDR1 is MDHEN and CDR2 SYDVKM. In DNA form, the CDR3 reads TGTGCCAGCAGTTTATGGGACAGCTCCTACGAGCAGTACTTC. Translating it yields CASSLWDSSYEQYF.

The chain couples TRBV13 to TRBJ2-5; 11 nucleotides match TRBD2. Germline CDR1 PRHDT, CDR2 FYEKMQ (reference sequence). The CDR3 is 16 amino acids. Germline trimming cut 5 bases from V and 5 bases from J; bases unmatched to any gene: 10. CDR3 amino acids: CASSAQTSGIEETQYF. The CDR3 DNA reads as TGTGCCAGCAGCGCCCAGACTAGCGGGATCGAGGAGACCCAGTACTTC.

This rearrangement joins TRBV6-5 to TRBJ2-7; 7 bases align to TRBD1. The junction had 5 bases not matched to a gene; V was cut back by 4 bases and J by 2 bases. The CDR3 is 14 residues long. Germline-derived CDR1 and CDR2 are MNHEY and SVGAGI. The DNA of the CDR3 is TGTGCCAGCAGTTTCGGGACAGTTCCCTACGAGCAGTACTTC. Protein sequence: CASSFGTVPYEQYF.

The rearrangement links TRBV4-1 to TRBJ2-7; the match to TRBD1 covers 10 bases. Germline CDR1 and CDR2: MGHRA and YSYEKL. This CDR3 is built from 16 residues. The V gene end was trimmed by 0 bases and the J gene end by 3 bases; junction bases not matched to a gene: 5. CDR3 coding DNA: TGCGCCAGCAGCCAAGAATGGGGACAGGGGTTCTACGAGCAGTACTTC. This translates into CASSQEWGQGFYEQYF.

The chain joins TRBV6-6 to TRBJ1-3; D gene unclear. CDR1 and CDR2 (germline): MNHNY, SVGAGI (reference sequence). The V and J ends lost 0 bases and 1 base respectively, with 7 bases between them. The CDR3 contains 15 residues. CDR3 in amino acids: CASSYSSGSGNTIYF. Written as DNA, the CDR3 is TGTGCCAGCAGTTACTCTTCAGGATCTGGAAACACCATATATTTT.

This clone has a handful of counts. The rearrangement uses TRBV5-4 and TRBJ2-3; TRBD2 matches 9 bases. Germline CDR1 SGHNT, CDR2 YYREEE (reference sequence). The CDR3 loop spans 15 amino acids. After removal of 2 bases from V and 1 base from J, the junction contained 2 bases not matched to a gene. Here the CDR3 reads CASSFRTSGTDTQYF. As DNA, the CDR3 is TGTGCCAGCAGCTTCAGGACTAGCGGCACAGATACGCAGTATTTT.

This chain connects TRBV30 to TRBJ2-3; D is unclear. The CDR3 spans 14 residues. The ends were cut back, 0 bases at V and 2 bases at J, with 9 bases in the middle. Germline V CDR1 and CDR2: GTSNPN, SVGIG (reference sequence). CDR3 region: CAWSVLGYTDTQYF. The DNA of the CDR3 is TGTGCCTGGAGTGTACTGGGGTACACAGATACGCAGTATTTT.

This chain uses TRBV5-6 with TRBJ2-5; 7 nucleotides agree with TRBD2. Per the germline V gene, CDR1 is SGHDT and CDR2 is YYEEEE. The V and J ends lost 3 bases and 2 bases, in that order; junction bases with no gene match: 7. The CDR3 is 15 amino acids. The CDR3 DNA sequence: TGTGCCAGCAGCTCCGGGACTACAACGCAAGAGACCCAGTACTTC. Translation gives CASSSGTTTQETQYF. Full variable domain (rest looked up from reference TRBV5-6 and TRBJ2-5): DAGVTQSPTHLIKTRGQQVTLRCSPKSGHDTVSWYQQALGQGPQFIFQYYEEEERQRGNFPDRFSGHQFPNYSSELNVNALLLGDSALYLCASSSGTTTQETQYFGPGTRLLVL.

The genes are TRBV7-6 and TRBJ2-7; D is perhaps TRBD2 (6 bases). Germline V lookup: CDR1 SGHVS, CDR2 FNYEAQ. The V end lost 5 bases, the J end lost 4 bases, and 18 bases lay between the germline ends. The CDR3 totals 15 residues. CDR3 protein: CASSRIDSGEYEQYF. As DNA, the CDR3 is TGTGCCAGCAGCCGGATAGACTCGGGGGAGTACGAGCAGTACTTC. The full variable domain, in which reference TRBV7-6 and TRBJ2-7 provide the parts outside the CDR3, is GAGVSQSPRYKVTKRGQDVALRCDPISGHVSLYWYRQALGQGPEFLTYFNYEAQQDKSGLPNDRFSAERPEGSISTLTIQRTEQRDSAMYRCASSRIDSGEYEQYFGPGTRLTVT.

Written as DNA, the CDR3 is TGTGCCAGCAGCCCACAGAGGGGGCAGAGATACGAGCAGTACTTC. Translating gives CASSPQRGQRYEQYF. V is TRBV7-4 and J is TRBJ2-7; 7 bases are a match to TRBD1. Germline V gene sequence: CDR1 SGHVT, CDR2 SQSDAQ. The CDR3 has 15 residues. The junction had 11 bases not matched to a gene; V was cut back by 5 bases and J by 4 bases.

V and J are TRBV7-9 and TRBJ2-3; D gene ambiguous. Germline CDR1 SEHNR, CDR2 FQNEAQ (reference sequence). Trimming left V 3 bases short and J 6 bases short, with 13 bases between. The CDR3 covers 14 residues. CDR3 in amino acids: CASSFQSIGDTQYF. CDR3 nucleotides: TGTGCCAGCAGCTTTCAGTCGATCGGGGATACGCAGTATTTT.

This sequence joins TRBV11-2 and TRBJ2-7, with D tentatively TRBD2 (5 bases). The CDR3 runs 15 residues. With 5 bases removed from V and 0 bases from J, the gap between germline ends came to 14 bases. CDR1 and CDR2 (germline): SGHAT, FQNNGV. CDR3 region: CASSPSSGLSYEQYF. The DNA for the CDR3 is TGTGCCAGCAGCCCCAGTTCTGGACTCTCCTACGAGCAGTACTTC.

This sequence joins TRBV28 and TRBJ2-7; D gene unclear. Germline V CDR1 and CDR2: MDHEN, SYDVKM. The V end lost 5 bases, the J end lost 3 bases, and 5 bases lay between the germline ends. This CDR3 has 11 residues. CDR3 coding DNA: TGTGCCAGCAGTCGGAGCTACGAGCAGTACTTC. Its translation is CASSRSYEQYF.

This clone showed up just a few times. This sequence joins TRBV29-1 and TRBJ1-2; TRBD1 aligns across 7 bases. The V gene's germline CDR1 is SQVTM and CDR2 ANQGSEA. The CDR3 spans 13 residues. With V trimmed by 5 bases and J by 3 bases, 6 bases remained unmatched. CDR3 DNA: TGCAGCGTTAAAACCGGGACAGACTATGGCTACACCTTC. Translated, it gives CSVKTGTDYGYTF.

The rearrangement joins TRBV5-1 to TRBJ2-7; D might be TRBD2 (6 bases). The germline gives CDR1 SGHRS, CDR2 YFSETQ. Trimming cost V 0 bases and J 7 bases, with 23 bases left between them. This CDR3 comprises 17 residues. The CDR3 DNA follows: TGCGCCAGCAGCTTGGGGCTTACGGGGGACCCCCGAGAGGAGCAGTACTTC. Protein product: CASSLGLTGDPREEQYF.

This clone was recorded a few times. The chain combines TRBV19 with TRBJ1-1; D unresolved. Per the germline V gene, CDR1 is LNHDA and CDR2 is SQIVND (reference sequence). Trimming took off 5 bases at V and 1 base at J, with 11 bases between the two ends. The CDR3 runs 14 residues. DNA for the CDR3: TGTGCCAGTAGTTTAGGACCCACGAACACTGAAGCTTTCTTT. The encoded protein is CASSLGPTNTEAFF.

The CDR3 nucleotides read TGTGCCAGCAGTGAAGGTAACAGGGGAGCTGGCTACACCTTC. It translates to CASSEGNRGAGYTF. V and J are TRBV2 and TRBJ1-2, with 7 bases aligning to TRBD1. The germline V gene encodes CDR1 SNHLY and CDR2 FYNNEI. The CDR3 loop spans 14 amino acids. V shed 1 base, J shed 7 bases, and the junction held 6 bases outside the gene matches.

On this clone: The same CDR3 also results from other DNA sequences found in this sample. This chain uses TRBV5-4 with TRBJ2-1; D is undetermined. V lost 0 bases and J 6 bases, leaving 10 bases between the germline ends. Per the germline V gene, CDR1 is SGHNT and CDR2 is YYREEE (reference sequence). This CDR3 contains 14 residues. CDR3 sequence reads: CASSLVPDPNEQFF. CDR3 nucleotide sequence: TGTGCCAGCAGCTTGGTCCCTGACCCCAATGAGCAGTTCTTC.

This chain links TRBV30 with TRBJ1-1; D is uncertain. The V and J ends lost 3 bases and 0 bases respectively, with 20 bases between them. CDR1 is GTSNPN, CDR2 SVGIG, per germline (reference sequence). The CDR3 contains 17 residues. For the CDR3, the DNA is TGTGCCTGGAGATCGACAAATAATAATAATATGAACACTGAAGCTTTCTTT. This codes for CAWRSTNNNNMNTEAFF. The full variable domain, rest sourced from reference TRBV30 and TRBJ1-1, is SQTIHQWPATLVQPVGSPLSLECTVEGTSNPNLYWYRQAAGRGLQLLFYSVGIGQISSEVPQNLSASRPQDRQFILSSKKLLLSDSGFYLCAWRSTNNNNMNTEAFFGQGTRLTVV.